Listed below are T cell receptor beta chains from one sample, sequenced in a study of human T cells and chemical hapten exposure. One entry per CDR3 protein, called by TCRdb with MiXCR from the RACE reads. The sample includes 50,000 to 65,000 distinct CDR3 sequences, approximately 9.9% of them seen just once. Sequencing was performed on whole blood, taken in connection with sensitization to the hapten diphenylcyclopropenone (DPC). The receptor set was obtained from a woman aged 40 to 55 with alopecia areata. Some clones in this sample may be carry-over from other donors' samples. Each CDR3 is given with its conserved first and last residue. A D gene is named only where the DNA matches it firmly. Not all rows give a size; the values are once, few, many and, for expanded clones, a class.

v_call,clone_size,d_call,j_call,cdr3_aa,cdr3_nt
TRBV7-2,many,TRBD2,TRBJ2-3,CASSLRLAGGPETDTQYF,TGTGCCAGCAGCTTAAGACTAGCGGGGGGGCCTGAGACAGATACGCAGTATTTT
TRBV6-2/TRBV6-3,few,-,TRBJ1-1,CASGGTSTEAFF,TGTGCCAGCGGGGGTACCAGCACTGAAGCTTTCTTT
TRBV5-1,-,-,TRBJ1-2,CASSPYRGDGYTF,TGCGCCAGCAGCCCCTACCGCGGTGATGGCTACACCTTC
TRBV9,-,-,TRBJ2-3,CASSDGGLMTDTQYF,TGTGCCAGCAGCGATGGGGGGTTAATGACAGATACGCAGTATTTT
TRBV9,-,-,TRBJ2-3,CASSPMQSTDTQYF,TGTGCCAGCAGCCCGATGCAGAGCACAGATACGCAGTATTTT
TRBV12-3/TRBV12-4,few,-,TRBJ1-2,CASSLADGYTF,TGTGCCAGCAGTTTGGCGGATGGCTACACCTTC
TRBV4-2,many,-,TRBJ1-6,CASSQGSGDPHDLHF,TGTGCCAGCAGCCAAGGGTCGGGGGATCCCCATGACCTCCACTTT
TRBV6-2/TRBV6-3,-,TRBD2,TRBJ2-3,CASRRRLAGERTDTQYF,TGTGCCAGCAGGAGAAGACTAGCGGGGGAGCGCACAGATACGCAGTATTTT
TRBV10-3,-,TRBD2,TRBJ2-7,CAISFGLAGILYEQYF,TGTGCCATCAGTTTCGGACTAGCGGGTATCCTCTACGAGCAGTACTTC
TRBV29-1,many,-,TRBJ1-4,CSAVLGRGDEKLFF,TGCAGCGCTGTTCTCGGCAGGGGAGACGAAAAACTGTTTTTT
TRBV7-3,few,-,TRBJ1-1,CASSLDPSYTEAFF,TGTGCCAGCAGCTTGGACCCAAGCTACACTGAAGCTTTCTTT
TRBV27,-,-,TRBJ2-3,CASSPLPGWSTDTQYF,TGTGCCAGCAGTCCCCTCCCTGGCTGGAGCACAGATACGCAGTATTTT
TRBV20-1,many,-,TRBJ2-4,CSAASQAKNIQYF,TGCAGTGCCGCTTCCCAAGCCAAAAACATTCAGTACTTC
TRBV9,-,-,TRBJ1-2,CASSVGWSNYGYTF,TGTGCCAGCAGCGTAGGATGGAGTAACTATGGCTACACCTTC
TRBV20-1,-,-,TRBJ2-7,CSASLDYEQYF,TGCAGTGCCAGCCTAGACTACGAGCAGTACTTC
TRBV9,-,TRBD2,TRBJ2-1,CASSVAGGIYNEQFF,TGTGCCAGCAGCGTAGCCGGGGGGATCTACAATGAGCAGTTCTTC
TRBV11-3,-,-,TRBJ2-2,CASSPTTGNTGELFF,TGTGCCAGCAGCCCTACAACGGGGAACACCGGGGAGCTGTTTTTT
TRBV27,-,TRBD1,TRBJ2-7,CASSPGTDSYEQYF,TGTGCCAGCAGTCCCGGGACAGACTCCTACGAGCAGTACTTC
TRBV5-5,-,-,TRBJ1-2,CASSFGDGYTF,TGTGCCAGCAGCTTCGGGGATGGCTACACCTTC
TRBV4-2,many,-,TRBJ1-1,CASSAAREGTEAFF,TGTGCCAGCAGTGCCGCCCGGGAGGGGACTGAAGCTTTCTTT
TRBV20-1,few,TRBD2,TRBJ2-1,CSARGLESFNEQFF,TGCAGTGCCAGGGGACTAGAGAGTTTCAATGAGCAGTTCTTC
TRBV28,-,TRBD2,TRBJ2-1,CASKRTGGTRPYNEQFF,TGTGCCAGCAAAAGGACGGGGGGGACCCGCCCCTACAATGAGCAGTTCTTC
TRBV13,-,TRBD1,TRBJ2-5,CTTRTGGEETQYF,TGTACCACTCGGACAGGGGGCGAGGAGACCCAGTACTTC
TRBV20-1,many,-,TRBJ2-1,CSATRGGTRVEQFF,TGCAGTGCGACCAGAGGGGGGACGAGAGTGGAGCAGTTCTTC
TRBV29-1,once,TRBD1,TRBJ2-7,CSVETGNTYEQYF,TGCAGCGTTGAGACAGGGAACACCTACGAGCAGTACTTC
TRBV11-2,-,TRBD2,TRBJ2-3,CASSLLSGGAGTDTQYF,TGTGCCAGCAGCTTATTGAGCGGGGGGGCGGGCACAGATACGCAGTATTTT